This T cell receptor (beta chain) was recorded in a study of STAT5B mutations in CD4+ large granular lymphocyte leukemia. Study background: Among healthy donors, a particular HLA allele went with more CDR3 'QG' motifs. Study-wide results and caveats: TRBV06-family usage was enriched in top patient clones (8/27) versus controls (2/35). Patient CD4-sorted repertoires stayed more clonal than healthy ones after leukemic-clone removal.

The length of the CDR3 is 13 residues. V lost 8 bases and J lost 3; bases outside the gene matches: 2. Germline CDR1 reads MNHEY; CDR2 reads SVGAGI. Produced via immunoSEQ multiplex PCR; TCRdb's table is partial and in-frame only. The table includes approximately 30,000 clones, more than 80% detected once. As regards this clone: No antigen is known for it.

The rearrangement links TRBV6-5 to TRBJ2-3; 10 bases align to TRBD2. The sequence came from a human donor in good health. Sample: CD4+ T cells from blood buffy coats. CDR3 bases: TGTGCCAGCTTTAGCGGGAGGACAGATACGCAGTATTTT. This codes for CASFSGRTDTQYF.